The 10 T cell receptor beta chains presented below share a single source sample, sequenced in a study of cytomegalovirus exposure and HLA in healthy donors. Measured with immunoSEQ multiplex PCR; TCRdb has only the in-frame clones, and not every one. The sample includes about 170,000 clones, just under 90% of them seen just once. Sequenced: PBMCs. These TCRs come from a woman aged 18-29 years in good health and CMV-seropositive.

The CDR3 sequence is CASSPSLYGANVLTF. CDR3 nucleotides: TGTGCCAGCAGCCCCTCGCTATATGGGGCCAACGTCCTGACTTTC. V and J are TRBV6-5 and TRBJ2-6; the D is unclear. Germline V CDR1 and CDR2: MNHEY, SVGAGI. V gave up 6 bases and J gave up 3 bases, with 12 bases separating them. This CDR3 spans 15 amino acids.

The rearrangement joins TRBV4-2 to TRBJ2-7, with 9 bases fitting TRBD1. The CDR3 loop spans 15 amino acids. V shed 3 bases and J 4 bases; nucleotides not matched to a gene: 7. Germline CDR1 reads LGHNA; CDR2 reads YNFKEQ. The CDR3 nucleotides read TGTGCCAGCAGCCAGGCCGGGACAGGGACGTACGAGCAGTACTTC. It is translated as CASSQAGTGTYEQYF.

The gene calls are TRBV6-1 and TRBJ2-1; 13 bases align to TRBD2. Germline V gene data show CDR1 as MNHNS and CDR2 as SASEGT. This CDR3 region has 14 residues. With V trimmed by 11 bases and J by 9 bases, 10 bases remained unmatched. CDR3 protein: CAARTSGSVSEQFF. The CDR3 nucleotides read TGTGCCGCCAGGACTAGCGGGAGCGTGAGTGAGCAGTTCTTC.

The chain employs TRBV27 and TRBJ2-1, with D possibly matching TRBD2 (6 bases). This CDR3 has 16 amino acids. CDR1 and CDR2 (germline): MNHEY, SMNVEV (reference sequence). Trimming pared 5 bases from V and 3 bases from J, leaving 17 bases between. The CDR3, as DNA: TGTGCCAGCAGTATCTCGGGGGTAGCGGACTACAATGAGCAGTTCTTC. The encoded protein is CASSISGVADYNEQFF.

J is TRBJ1-2 and V is TRBV10-3; unclear D gene. V dropped 4 bases and J dropped 8 bases, with 20 bases sitting between them. Germline V lookup: CDR1 ENHRY, CDR2 SYGVKD. The CDR3 contains 15 residues. CDR3 region: CAISAGRDSLRGYTF. The CDR3 nucleotides read TGTGCCATCAGTGCTGGCCGAGACTCCCTCCGGGGCTACACCTTC.

The chain combines TRBV5-1 with TRBJ2-3; the D gene is possibly TRBD1 (6 bases). CDR1 SGHRS and CDR2 YFSETQ come from the germline V gene. The CDR3 totals 18 residues. Trimming cost V 0 bases and J 4 bases, with 21 bases left between them. Written as DNA, the CDR3 is TGCGCCAGCAGCTTGGGCTCTGCGGGTTTACAGGGCGCAGATACGCAGTATTTT. Translation: CASSLGSAGLQGADTQYF.

This clone came up once. The chain combines TRBV5-1 with TRBJ2-7; 9 bases match TRBD2. This CDR3 spans 17 amino acids. CDR1 is SGHRS, CDR2 YFSETQ, per germline. Trimming cost V 0 bases and J 0 bases; bases outside gene matches: 7. CDR3 sequence (DNA): TGCGCCAGCAGCTTGGGGCCGGAGCGGGGGGCCTCCTACGAGCAGTACTTC. It is translated as CASSLGPERGASYEQYF.

This chain connects TRBV6-6 to TRBJ2-7, with 11 bases matching TRBD2. Germline loops: CDR1 MNHNY, CDR2 SVGAGI (reference sequence). This CDR3 region has 16 residues. V was clipped by 6 bases and J by 2 bases; unmatched bases: 9. DNA of the CDR3: TGTGCCAGCAGCGGGACTAGCGGCCCTCGAACCTACGAGCAGTACTTC. Translating it yields CASSGTSGPRTYEQYF.

This clone was recorded only once. The CDR3 coding sequence is TGCAGCGTTGAGACAGCGAACACCGGGGAGCTGTTTTTT. The encoded protein is CSVETANTGELFF. This chain links TRBV29-1 with TRBJ2-2, with D possibly matching TRBD1 (5 bases). The CDR3 sequence is 13 residues long. The V gene lost 3 bases and the J gene lost 0 bases, with 5 bases spanning the gap. The germline V gene has CDR1 SQVTM and CDR2 ANQGSEA.

The J gene is TRBJ2-1, the V gene TRBV9, with unresolved D. Trimming removed 0 bases from V and 6 bases from J, with 7 bases in between. This CDR3 spans 13 amino acids. Germline assignment: CDR1 SGDLS and CDR2 YYNGEE. For the CDR3, the DNA is TGTGCCAGCAGCGTAGCTATAACCAATGAGCAGTTCTTC. As protein: CASSVAITNEQFF.